One and the same sample provided the 17 T cell receptor beta chains below, sequenced in a study of blood T cell repertoires in COVID-19. Some clones are missing from TCRdb's copy, which holds only in-frame ones; the method was immunoSEQ multiplex PCR. The repertoire has 450,000 or so clones, over 75% of them found once; the top ten carry 1.5% to 1.8%. Material for sequencing was peripheral blood. These receptors were collected from a woman aged 40 to 50 with COVID-19, enrolled during active disease.

V usage is TRBV7-9 and J usage is TRBJ2-5, with 14 bases lining up with TRBD2. Unmatched junction bases numbered 7, after V lost 5 bases and J lost 5 bases. Looked up from germline, CDR1 is SEHNR and CDR2 is FQNEAQ (reference sequence). This CDR3 region has 16 residues. CDR3 region: CASSPRLAGGHETQYF. The CDR3 DNA reads as TGTGCCAGCAGCCCGAGACTAGCGGGGGGGCATGAGACCCAGTACTTC.

V usage is TRBV7-2 and J usage is TRBJ1-4; tentatively, D is TRBD1 (5 bases). V gave up 1 base and J gave up 4 bases, with 16 bases separating them. The CDR3 has 17 amino acids. Per the germline V gene, CDR1 is SGHTA and CDR2 is FQGNSA. As DNA, the CDR3 is TGTGCCAGCAGCTTAGAGGGACTATTAACTAGTAATGAAAAACTGTTTTTT. Translation gives CASSLEGLLTSNEKLFF.

The rearrangement links TRBV28 to TRBJ2-2; D not certain. The CDR3 is 13 residues long. V was cut by 7 bases and J by 3 bases, with 9 bases left in between. The V gene's germline CDR1 is MDHEN and CDR2 SYDVKM. DNA of the CDR3: TGTGCCAGCACCCCCCGTTACACCGGGGAGCTGTTTTTT. This encodes CASTPRYTGELFF.

The chain links TRBV6-5 to TRBJ1-1; 11 nucleotides align to TRBD1. The CDR3 covers 13 residues. J lost 4 bases, V lost 6 bases, and 1 base had no gene match. Germline loops: CDR1 MNHEY, CDR2 SVGAGI. CDR3 in amino acids: CASRGQGVTEAFF. Here the CDR3 DNA reads TGTGCCAGCAGGGGACAGGGGGTCACTGAAGCTTTCTTT.

The chain carries TRBV6-5 and TRBJ2-1; TRBD2 matches at 13 bases. This CDR3 contains 16 residues. Unmatched junction bases numbered 7, after V lost 4 bases and J lost 7 bases. Germline CDR1 and CDR2: MNHEY and SVGAGI. CDR3 sequence reads: CASSLVGTSGVNEQFF. The CDR3 nucleotides are TGTGCCAGCAGTTTGGTCGGGACTAGCGGGGTTAATGAGCAGTTCTTC.

As for this clone: This same CDR3 is encoded by further DNA sequences in the sample. The chain carries TRBV28 and TRBJ1-2, with 7 bases identical to TRBD1. CDR1 and CDR2 from the germline V gene are MDHEN and SYDVKM. Trimming at V came to 6 bases and at J to 4 bases, leaving 8 bases not matched to a gene. This CDR3 region has 14 residues. CDR3 sequence (DNA): TGTGCCAGCAGCCGCACCGGGACAGCCTATGGCTACACCTTC. Translated: CASSRTGTAYGYTF.

The chain is built from TRBV24-1 and TRBJ2-3, with TRBD2 as a possible D gene (5 bases). The CDR3 loop spans 15 amino acids. The V gene's germline CDR1 is KGHDR and CDR2 SFDVKD. V was cut by 0 bases and J by 1 base, with 7 bases left in between. The CDR3, as DNA: TGTGCCACCAGTGATTTGATGGGAGGCACAGATACGCAGTATTTT. Amino acids: CATSDLMGGTDTQYF.

Worth noting for this clone: One end of the junction is discordant with germline, which a read error may explain. This chain uses TRBV7-7 with TRBJ1-4, with 8 bases matching TRBD1. The CDR3 is made up of 18 amino acids. Germline CDR1 is SSHAT and CDR2 is FNYEAQ (reference sequence). The CDR3 nucleotides are TGTGCTAGCAGCTTAAGTTTGTGGCAGGGGGCGCGCCGTGAAAAACTGTTTTTT. Translating gives CASSLSLWQGARREKLFF.

V and J are TRBV1 and TRBJ1-1; the D call in the table, TRBD1, was not verified against the DNA. TRBV1 constitutes a pseudogene. CDR3 length: 16 amino acids. CDR3: CTSSQRDRRLSTEAFF. Written as DNA, the CDR3 is TGCACCAGCAGCCAGAGGGACAGGCGTTTGAGCACTGAAGCTTTCTTT.

V usage is TRBV13 and J usage is TRBJ2-1, with 9 nucleotides matching TRBD2. The CDR3 covers 18 residues. CDR1 is PRHDT and CDR2 is FYEKMQ in the germline V gene (reference sequence). The V gene end was trimmed by 2 bases and the J gene end by 3 bases; junction bases not matched to a gene: 11. The CDR3 here is CASSLYPGLAGIYNEQFF. The CDR3 bases are TGTGCCAGCAGCTTATATCCTGGGCTAGCGGGGATCTACAATGAGCAGTTCTTC. The full variable domain, rest sourced from reference TRBV13 and TRBJ2-1, is AAGVIQSPRHLIKEKRETATLKCYPIPRHDTVYWYQQGPGQDPQFLISFYEKMQSDKGSIPDRFSAQQFSDYHSELNMSSLELGDSALYFCASSLYPGLAGIYNEQFFGPGTRLTVL.

This clone was observed a few times. The J gene is TRBJ2-7, the V gene TRBV6-1; 10 bases agree with TRBD2. Per germline, CDR1 MNHNS and CDR2 SASEGT. The CDR3 loop spans 14 amino acids. Trimming removed 2 bases from V and 7 bases from J; junction bases left unmatched: 5. In DNA, the CDR3 is TGTGCCAGCAGTGAACTAGCGGGAGAGGGGGAGCAGTACTTC. It codes for CASSELAGEGEQYF.

V gene TRBV18 combines with J gene TRBJ1-2, with a tentative D call TRBD1 (6 bases). CDR1 is KGHSH, CDR2 LQKENI, per germline. This CDR3 has 16 amino acids. With 5 bases removed from V and 1 base from J, the gap between germline ends came to 17 bases. The CDR3 region is CASSSTDSSFNYGYTF. For the CDR3, the DNA is TGTGCCAGCTCATCTACGGACAGCTCTTTTAACTATGGCTACACCTTC.

With regard to this clone: Other DNA sequences within the sample encode an identical CDR3. This chain connects TRBV6-2 or TRBV6-3 to TRBJ1-4; tentative D call: TRBD1 (5 bases). The CDR3 covers 12 residues. Trimming left V 2 bases short and J 11 bases short, with 9 bases between. Germline loops: CDR1 MNHEY, CDR2 SVGEGT. For the CDR3, the DNA is TGTGCCAGCAGTTACGGGGGGGAGAAACTGTTTTTT. Residues: CASSYGGEKLFF.

The chain couples TRBV27 to TRBJ2-7; tentative D call: TRBD2 (6 bases). This CDR3 region has 14 residues. The V and J ends lost 7 bases and 2 bases respectively, with 15 bases between them. Germline-derived CDR1 and CDR2 are MNHEY and SMNVEV (reference sequence). The CDR3 nucleotides read TGTGCCAGCATTACCCCCGGGGGAGCCTACGAGCAGTACTTC. It yields the protein CASITPGGAYEQYF.

The chain combines TRBV29-1 with TRBJ1-1; D possibly corresponds to TRBD1 (5 bases). The CDR3 loop spans 12 amino acids. Trimming took off 6 bases at V and 8 bases at J, with 16 bases between the two ends. The germline CDR1 and CDR2 sequences are SQVTM and ANQGSEA. CDR3 DNA sequence: TGCAGCGTCAGCCGGCAGGGCTTCGAAGCTTTCTTT. It specifies CSVSRQGFEAFF. The variable domain in full, with the rest retrieved from reference TRBV29-1 and TRBJ1-1, is SAVISQKPSRDICQRGTSLTIQCQVDSQVTMMFWYRQQPGQSLTLIATANQGSEATYESGFVIDKFPISRPNLTFSTLTVSNMSPEDSSIYLCSVSRQGFEAFFGQGTRLTVV.

The rearrangement joins TRBV4-1 to TRBJ2-7; 7 nucleotides match TRBD1. CDR3 size: 14 residues. Trimming cost V 0 bases and J 2 bases; bases outside gene matches: 1. CDR1 and CDR2 (germline): MGHRA, YSYEKL. The CDR3 here is CASSQDRGPYEQYF. CDR3 sequence (DNA): TGCGCCAGCAGCCAAGATAGGGGGCCCTACGAGCAGTACTTC.

Concerning this clone: A much larger clone is a single base away; this may be a read error. The V gene is TRBV7-9, the J gene TRBJ2-7, with 8 bases identical to TRBD1. V gave up 5 bases and J gave up 3 bases; unmatched junction bases: 3. CDR1 and CDR2 from the germline V gene are SEHNR and FQNEAQ (reference sequence). CDR3 size: 13 residues. The CDR3, as DNA: TGTGCCAGCAGCCGGACAGGGATCTACGAGCAGTACTTC. This translates into CASSRTGIYEQYF.